This is a list of T cell receptor beta chains from one sample in a study of blood T cell repertoires in COVID-19. The data were produced by immunoSEQ multiplex PCR, yet TCRdb's version contains in-frame clones alone and is incomplete. The data hold 190,000 or so clones, with roughly 85% observed a single time. The sample consisted of PBMCs or T cells enriched from blood (not recorded which). Source of these receptors: a man aged 40-49 years who had recovered from COVID-19. The CDR3 runs from the conserved cysteine through the conserved F or W. The order of the fields is V gene, J gene, D gene, clone size, CDR3 DNA, CDR3 protein. D genes are given only for firm matches. Expanded clones are given a class, and other clones once, few, many or no size at all.

TRBV7-2	TRBJ1-2	TRBD1	NA	TGTGCCAGCAGCCCGTGGACAGGGGGGAACTATGGCTACACCTTC	CASSPWTGGNYGYTF
TRBV24-1	TRBJ2-1	TRBD2	NA	TGTGCCACCAGTGATCCCGGGACTAGCGGTTCCTACAATGAGCAGTTCTTC	CATSDPGTSGSYNEQFF
TRBV15	TRBJ2-7	TRBD2	NA	TGTGCCACCAGCAGGGGACTAGTTGACGAGCAGTACTTC	CATSRGLVDEQYF
TRBV19	TRBJ2-3	NA	NA	TGTGCCAGTAAGAGGAGCGGAAGTAGGACAGATACGCAGTATTTT	CASKRSGSRTDTQYF
TRBV25-1	TRBJ1-3	NA	NA	TGTGCCAGCAGTGAAAGCGGGACTGGAAACACCATATATTTT	CASSESGTGNTIYF
TRBV6-5	TRBJ2-2	TRBD2	NA	TGTGCCAGCAGTTTCGACTTAACTAGCGAGGCCGGGGAGCTGTTTTTT	CASSFDLTSEAGELFF
TRBV5-4	TRBJ2-2	TRBD2	NA	TGTGCCAGCAGCTTGGGGGGACTAGCGGGATCCGGGGAGCTGTTTTTT	CASSLGGLAGSGELFF
TRBV6-6	TRBJ2-7	NA	NA	TGTGCCAGCACCACACGAACACCCAGCTACGAGCAGTACTTC	CASTTRTPSYEQYF
TRBV13	TRBJ1-2	NA	few	TGTGCCAGCAGCTTAGGTATAGGGGGCTATGGCTACACCTTC	CASSLGIGGYGYTF
TRBV24-1	TRBJ2-3	TRBD2	NA	TGTGCCACCAGTGATTCCGGGACTAGCGGGAGTAGTGTCAGCACAGATACGCAGTATTTT	CATSDSGTSGSSVSTDTQYF
TRBV4-2	TRBJ2-2	TRBD1	NA	TGTGCCAGCAGCCAACGTAAGACAGGGCCCGGGGAGCTGTTTTTT	CASSQRKTGPGELFF
TRBV19	TRBJ1-2	TRBD1	NA	TGTGCCAGTAGTCCCTGGGACAGATCTAACTATGGCTACACCTTC	CASSPWDRSNYGYTF
TRBV6-2/TRBV6-3	TRBJ2-2	TRBD2	NA	TGTGCCAGCAGTTACTCCTGGCTAGCGGAGAAACGTGACACCGGGGAGCTGTTTTTT	CASSYSWLAEKRDTGELFF
TRBV6-6	TRBJ2-1	NA	NA	TGTGCCAGCAGTGACCAGGCCGTCGACGTTGATGAGCAGTTCTTC	CASSDQAVDVDEQFF
TRBV11-3	TRBJ2-1	TRBD2	NA	TGTGCCAGCAGCTTACCCCCTAGCGGGAGGGATGAGCAGTTCTTC	CASSLPPSGRDEQFF
TRBV5-1	TRBJ2-1	TRBD1	few	TGCGCCAGCAGCCCGACTCAAAGGACAGGGGGTGGGAATGAGCAGTTCTTC	CASSPTQRTGGGNEQFF
TRBV6-5	TRBJ2-1	NA	NA	TGTGCCAGCAGTAGCCCGAATGAGCAGTTCTTC	CASSSPNEQFF
TRBV11-3	TRBJ2-2	TRBD2	NA	TGTGCCAGCAGCTTAGTGGCGGGAGCCCCCGGGGAGCTGTTTTTT	CASSLVAGAPGELFF
TRBV11-2	TRBJ2-3	NA	NA	TGTGCCAGCAGCTGGCCCCCCCTGGACAGATCCCCTAGCACAGATACGCAGTATTTT	CASSWPPLDRSPSTDTQYF
TRBV11-2	TRBJ2-7	NA	NA	TGTGCCAGCGAGACATCTGCAGCCGAGCAGTACTTC	CASETSAAEQYF
TRBV9	TRBJ2-7	TRBD2	NA	TGTGCCAGCAGCGTAGGAAGCGGGAGCTCCTACGAGCAGTACTTC	CASSVGSGSSYEQYF
TRBV28	TRBJ1-5	TRBD1	NA	TGTGCCAGCAGTAACAGGGGCCTTCATCAGCCCCAGCATTTT	CASSNRGLHQPQHF